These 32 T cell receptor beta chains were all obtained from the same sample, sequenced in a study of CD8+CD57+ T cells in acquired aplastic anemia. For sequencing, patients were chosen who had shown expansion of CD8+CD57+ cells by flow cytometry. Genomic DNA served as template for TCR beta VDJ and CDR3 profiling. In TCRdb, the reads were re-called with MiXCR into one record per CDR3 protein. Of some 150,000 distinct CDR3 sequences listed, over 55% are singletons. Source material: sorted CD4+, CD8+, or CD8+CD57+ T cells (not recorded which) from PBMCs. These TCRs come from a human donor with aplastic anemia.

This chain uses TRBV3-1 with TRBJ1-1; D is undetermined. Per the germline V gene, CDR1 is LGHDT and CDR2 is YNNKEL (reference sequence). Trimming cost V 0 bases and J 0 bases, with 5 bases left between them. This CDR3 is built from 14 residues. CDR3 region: CASSQDGMNTEAFF. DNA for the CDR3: TGTGCCAGCAGCCAAGATGGTATGAACACTGAAGCTTTCTTT.

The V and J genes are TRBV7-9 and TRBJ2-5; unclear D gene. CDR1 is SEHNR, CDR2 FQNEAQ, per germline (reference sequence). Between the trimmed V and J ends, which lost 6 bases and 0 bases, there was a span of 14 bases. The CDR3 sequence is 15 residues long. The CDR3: CASSRQPGNQETQYF. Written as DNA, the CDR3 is TGTGCCAGCAGTCGCCAACCAGGCAACCAAGAGACCCAGTACTTC.

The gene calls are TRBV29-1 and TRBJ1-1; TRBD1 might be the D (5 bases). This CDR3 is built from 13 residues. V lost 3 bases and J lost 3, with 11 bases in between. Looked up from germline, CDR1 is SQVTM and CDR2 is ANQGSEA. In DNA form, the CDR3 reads TGCAGCGTTGATGGGGGAGGGCACACTGAAGCTTTCTTT. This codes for CSVDGGGHTEAFF.

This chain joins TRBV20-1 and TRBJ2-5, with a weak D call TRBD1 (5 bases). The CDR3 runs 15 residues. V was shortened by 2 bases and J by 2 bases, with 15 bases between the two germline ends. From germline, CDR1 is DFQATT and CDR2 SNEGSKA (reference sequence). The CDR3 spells CSARSMKGHQETQYF. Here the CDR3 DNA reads TGCAGTGCTAGAAGTATGAAGGGGCATCAAGAGACCCAGTACTTC.

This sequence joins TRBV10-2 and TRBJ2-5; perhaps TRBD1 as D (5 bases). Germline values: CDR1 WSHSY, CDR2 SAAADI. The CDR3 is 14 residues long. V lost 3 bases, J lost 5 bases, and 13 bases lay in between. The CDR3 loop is CASSESGPGETQYF. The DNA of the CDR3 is TGCGCCAGCAGTGAATCAGGGCCTGGGGAGACCCAGTACTTC.

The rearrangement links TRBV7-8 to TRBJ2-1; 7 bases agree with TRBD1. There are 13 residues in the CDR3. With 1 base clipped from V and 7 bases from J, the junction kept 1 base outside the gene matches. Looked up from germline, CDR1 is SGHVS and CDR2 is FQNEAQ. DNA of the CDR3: TGTGCCAGCAGCTTAGACAGGGGTAATGAGCAGTTCTTC. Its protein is CASSLDRGNEQFF.

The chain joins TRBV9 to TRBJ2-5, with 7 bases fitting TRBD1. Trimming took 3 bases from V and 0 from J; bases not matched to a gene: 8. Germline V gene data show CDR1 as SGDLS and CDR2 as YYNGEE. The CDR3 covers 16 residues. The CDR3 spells CASSGRAGTDQETQYF. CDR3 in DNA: TGTGCCAGCAGCGGACGAGCCGGGACAGACCAAGAGACCCAGTACTTC.

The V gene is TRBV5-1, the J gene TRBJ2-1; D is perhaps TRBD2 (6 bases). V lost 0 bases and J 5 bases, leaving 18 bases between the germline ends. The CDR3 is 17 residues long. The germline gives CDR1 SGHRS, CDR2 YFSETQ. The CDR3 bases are TGCGCCAGCAGCTTGGCCGGGCGGGGTAGCGGCGACAATGAGCAGTTCTTC. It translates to CASSLAGRGSGDNEQFF. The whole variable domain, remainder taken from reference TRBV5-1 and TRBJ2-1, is KAGVTQTPRYLIKTRGQQVTLSCSPISGHRSVSWYQQTPGQGLQFLFEYFSETQRNKGNFPGRFSGRQFSNSRSEMNVSTLELGDSALYLCASSLAGRGSGDNEQFFGPGTRLTVL.

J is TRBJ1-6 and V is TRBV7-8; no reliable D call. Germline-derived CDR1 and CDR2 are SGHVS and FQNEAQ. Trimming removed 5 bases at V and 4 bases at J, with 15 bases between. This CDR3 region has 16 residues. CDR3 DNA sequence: TGTGCCAGCAGCCCCGAGAGTATACGGTATAATTCACCCCTCCACTTT. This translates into CASSPESIRYNSPLHF.

The CDR3 region is CASSDLGVFTEAFF. CDR3 in DNA: TGTGCCAGCAGTGATCTAGGGGTTTTCACTGAAGCTTTCTTT. The V and J genes are TRBV2 and TRBJ1-1, with D possibly being TRBD1 (5 bases). Germline V lookup: CDR1 SNHLY, CDR2 FYNNEI. This CDR3 comprises 14 residues. V was trimmed by 3 bases and J by 4 bases, leaving 12 bases between them.

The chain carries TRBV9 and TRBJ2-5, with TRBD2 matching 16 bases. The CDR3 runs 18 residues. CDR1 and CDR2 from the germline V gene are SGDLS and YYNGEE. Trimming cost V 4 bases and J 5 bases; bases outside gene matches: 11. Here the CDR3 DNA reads TGTGCCAGCAGCTTCGGGACTAGCGGGGGGGAACGTTGGGAGACCCAGTACTTC. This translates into CASSFGTSGGERWETQYF.

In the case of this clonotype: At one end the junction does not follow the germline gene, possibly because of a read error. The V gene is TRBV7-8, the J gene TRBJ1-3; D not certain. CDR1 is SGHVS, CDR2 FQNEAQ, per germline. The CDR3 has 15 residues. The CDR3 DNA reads TGTGCCAGCAGCTTAACGGCAGTCTCTGGAAACACCATACATTTT. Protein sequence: CASSLTAVSGNTIHF.

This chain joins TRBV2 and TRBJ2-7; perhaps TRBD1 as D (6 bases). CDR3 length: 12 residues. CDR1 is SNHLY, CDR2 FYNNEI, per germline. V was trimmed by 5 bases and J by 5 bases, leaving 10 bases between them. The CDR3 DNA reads TGTGCCAGCAGTACAGGGTTCCACGAGCAGTACTTC. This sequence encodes CASSTGFHEQYF.

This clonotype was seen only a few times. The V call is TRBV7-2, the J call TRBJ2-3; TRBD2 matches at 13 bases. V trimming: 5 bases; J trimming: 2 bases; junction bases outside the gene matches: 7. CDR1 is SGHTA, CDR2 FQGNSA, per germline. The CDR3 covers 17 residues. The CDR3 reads CASSPPGTSGDTDTQYF. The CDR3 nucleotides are TGTGCCAGCAGCCCTCCAGGGACTAGCGGGGACACAGATACGCAGTATTTT.

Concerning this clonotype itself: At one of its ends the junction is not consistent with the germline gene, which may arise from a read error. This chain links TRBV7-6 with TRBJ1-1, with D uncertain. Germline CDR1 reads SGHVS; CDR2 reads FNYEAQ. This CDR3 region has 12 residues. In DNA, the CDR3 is TGTGCCTGCAGCCGGCTGAACACTGAAGCTTTCTTT. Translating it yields CACSRLNTEAFF.

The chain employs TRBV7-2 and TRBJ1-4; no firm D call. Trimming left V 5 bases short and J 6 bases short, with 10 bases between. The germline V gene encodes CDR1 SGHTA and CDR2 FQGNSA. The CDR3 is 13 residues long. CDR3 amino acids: CASSPGLHEKLFF. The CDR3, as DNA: TGTGCCAGCAGCCCGGGCCTGCATGAAAAACTGTTTTTT.

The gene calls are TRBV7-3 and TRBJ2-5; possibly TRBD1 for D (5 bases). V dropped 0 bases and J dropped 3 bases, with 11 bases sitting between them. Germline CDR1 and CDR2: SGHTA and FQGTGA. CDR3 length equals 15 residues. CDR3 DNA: TGTGCCAGCAGCTTAACGTATGGCAGGGAAGAGACCCAGTACTTC. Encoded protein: CASSLTYGREETQYF.

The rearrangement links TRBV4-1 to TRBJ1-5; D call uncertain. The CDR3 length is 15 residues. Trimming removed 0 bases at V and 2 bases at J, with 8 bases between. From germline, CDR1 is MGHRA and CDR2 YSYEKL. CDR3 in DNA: TGCGCCAGCAGCCAAGATAAGGAGCGCAATCAGCCCCAGCATTTT. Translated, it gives CASSQDKERNQPQHF.

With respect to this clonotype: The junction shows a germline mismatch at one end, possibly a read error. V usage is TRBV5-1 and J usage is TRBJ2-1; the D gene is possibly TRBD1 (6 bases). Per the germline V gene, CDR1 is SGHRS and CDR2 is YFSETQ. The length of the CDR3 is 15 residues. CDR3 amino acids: CASSRDTASYNEQFF. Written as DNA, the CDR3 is TGTGCCAGCAGCCGGGACACGGCTTCCTACAATGAGCAGTTCTTC.

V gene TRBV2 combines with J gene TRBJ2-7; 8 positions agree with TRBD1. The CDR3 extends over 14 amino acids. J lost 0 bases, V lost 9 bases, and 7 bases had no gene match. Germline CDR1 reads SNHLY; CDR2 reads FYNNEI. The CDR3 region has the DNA TGTGCCAGTGTTCGGGACAGGAGCTCCTACGAGCAGTACTTC. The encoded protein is CASVRDRSSYEQYF.

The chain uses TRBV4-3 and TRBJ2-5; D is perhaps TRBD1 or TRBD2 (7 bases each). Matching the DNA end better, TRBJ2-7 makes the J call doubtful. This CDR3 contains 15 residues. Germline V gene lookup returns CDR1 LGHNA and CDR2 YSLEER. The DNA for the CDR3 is TGCGCCAGCAGCCAGGGGGAGGGGGCGGGGTACGAGCAGTACTTC. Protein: CASSQGEGAGYEQYF.

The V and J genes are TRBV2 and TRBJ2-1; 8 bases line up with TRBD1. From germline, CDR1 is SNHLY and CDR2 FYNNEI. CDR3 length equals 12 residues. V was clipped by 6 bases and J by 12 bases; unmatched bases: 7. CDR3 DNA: TGTGCCAGCAGGGGGCCCGGGACAGGGCAGTTCTTC. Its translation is CASRGPGTGQFF.

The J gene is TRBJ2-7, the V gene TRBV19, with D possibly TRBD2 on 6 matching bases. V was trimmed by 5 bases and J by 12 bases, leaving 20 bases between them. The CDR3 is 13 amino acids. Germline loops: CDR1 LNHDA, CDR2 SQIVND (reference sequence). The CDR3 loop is CASSSRDSSGPYF. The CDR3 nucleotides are TGTGCCAGTAGTTCCCGGGACTCATCCGGACCGTACTTC.

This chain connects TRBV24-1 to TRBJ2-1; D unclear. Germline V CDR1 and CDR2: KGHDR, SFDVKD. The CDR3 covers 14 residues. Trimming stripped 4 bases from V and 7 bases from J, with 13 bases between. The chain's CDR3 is CATSDHKELNEQFF. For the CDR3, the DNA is TGTGCCACCAGTGACCACAAAGAACTTAATGAGCAGTTCTTC.

In DNA, the CDR3 is TGTGCCAGCTCGAGAATTCCTGCCTCCTATGGCTACACCTTC. Encoded protein: CASSRIPASYGYTF. The chain has TRBV19 and TRBJ1-2; D is uncertain. CDR3 length: 14 amino acids. Per germline, CDR1 LNHDA and CDR2 SQIVND (reference sequence). Between the trimmed V and J ends, which lost 9 bases and 4 bases, there was a span of 18 bases.

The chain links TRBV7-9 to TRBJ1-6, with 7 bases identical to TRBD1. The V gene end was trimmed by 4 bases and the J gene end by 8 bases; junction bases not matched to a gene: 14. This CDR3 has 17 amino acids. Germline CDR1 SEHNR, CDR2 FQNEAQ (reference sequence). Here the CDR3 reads CASSSEGRTGRDSPLHF. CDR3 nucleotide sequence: TGTGCCAGCAGCTCAGAGGGGAGGACAGGCCGGGATTCACCCCTCCACTTT.

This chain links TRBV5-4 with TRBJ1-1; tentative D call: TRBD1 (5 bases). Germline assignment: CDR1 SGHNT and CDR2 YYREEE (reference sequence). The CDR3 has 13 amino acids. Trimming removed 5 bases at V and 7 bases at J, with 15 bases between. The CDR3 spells CASSPGGKGEAFF. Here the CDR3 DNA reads TGTGCCAGCAGTCCGGGGGGGAAGGGTGAAGCTTTCTTT.

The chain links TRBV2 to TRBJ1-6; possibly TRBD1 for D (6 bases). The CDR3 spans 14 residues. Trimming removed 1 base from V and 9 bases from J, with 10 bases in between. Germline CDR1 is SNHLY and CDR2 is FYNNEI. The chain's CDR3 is CASSEGDNFSPLHF. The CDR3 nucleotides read TGTGCCAGCAGTGAAGGGGACAATTTTTCACCCCTCCACTTT. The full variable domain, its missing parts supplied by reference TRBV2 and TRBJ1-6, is EPEVTQTPSHQVTQMGQEVILRCVPISNHLYFYWYRQILGQKVEFLVSFYNNEISEKSEIFDDQFSVERPDGSNFTLKIRSTKLEDSAMYFCASSEGDNFSPLHFGNGTRLTVT.

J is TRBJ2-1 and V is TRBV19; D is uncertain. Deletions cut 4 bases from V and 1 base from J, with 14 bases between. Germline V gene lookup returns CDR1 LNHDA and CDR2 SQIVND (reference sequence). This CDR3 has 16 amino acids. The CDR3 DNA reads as TGTGCCAGTAGTACCGTTTTTACAGTATCCTACAATGAGCAGTTCTTC. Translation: CASSTVFTVSYNEQFF.

The CDR3 is CASSLEGRPSSYEQYF. The CDR3 nucleotides read TGTGCCAGCAGCTTAGAGGGGAGGCCTTCCTCCTACGAGCAGTACTTC. The V gene is TRBV7-8, the J gene TRBJ2-7, with a tentative D call TRBD2 (6 bases). Germline CDR1 reads SGHVS; CDR2 reads FQNEAQ. Trimming cost V 1 base and J 0 bases, with 13 bases left between them. This CDR3 region has 16 residues.

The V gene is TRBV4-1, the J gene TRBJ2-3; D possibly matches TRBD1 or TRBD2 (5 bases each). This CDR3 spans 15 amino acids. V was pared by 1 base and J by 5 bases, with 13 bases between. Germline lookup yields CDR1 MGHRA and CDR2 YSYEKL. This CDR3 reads CASSQAPRDGDTQYF. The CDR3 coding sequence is TGCGCCAGCAGCCAAGCTCCTAGGGACGGAGATACGCAGTATTTT.

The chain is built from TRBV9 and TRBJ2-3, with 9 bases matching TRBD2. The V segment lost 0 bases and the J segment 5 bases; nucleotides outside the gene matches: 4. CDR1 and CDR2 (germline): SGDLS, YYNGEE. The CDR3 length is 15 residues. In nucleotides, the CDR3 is TGTGCCAGCAGCGTAGCCAGCGGGAGGTTAGATACGCAGTATTTT. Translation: CASSVASGRLDTQYF.